This is a list of T cell receptor beta chains from one sample in a study of cytomegalovirus exposure and HLA in healthy donors. This table comes from immunoSEQ multiplex PCR, and its TCRdb copy is limited to in-frame clones, with some not included. In the table there are more than 140,000 clones, roughly 73% of which are singletons. Sample: PBMCs. The origin of the receptors is a man in his forties in good health and CMV-seronegative. The CDR3 runs from the conserved cysteine through the conserved F or W. The order of the fields is D gene, clone size, J gene, V gene, CDR3 protein. D genes are given only for firm matches. Clone size is not always given. Where it is, it says once, few, many or a class for expanded clones.

>TRBD2|.|TRBJ2-1|TRBV27
CASSQRGGRNNEQFF
>TRBD1|.|TRBJ1-1|TRBV7-3
CASSPTGTGNTEAFF
>.|.|TRBJ2-3|TRBV7-6
CASSQEAIVGDTQYF
>TRBD2|.|TRBJ2-3|TRBV2
CASSEQRGGTSTDTQYF
>TRBD1|once|.|TRBV27
CASSFKWDRRGGNYEQYF
>TRBD1|.|TRBJ2-1|TRBV19
CASSATGQGVNEQFF
>TRBD1|.|TRBJ2-5|TRBV5-4
CASSRTGNQETQYF
>TRBD2|once|TRBJ2-1|TRBV7-3
CASSSLLGGGYNEQFF
>.|few|TRBJ1-5|TRBV6-5
CASSSRGNQPQHF
>.|.|TRBJ2-5|TRBV5-1
CASSLTREGWETQYF
>.|.|TRBJ1-1|TRBV19
CASTDSLLLNTEAFF
>.|.|TRBJ2-1|TRBV9
CASSVDGARNNEQFF
>.|.|TRBJ2-1|TRBV7-9
CASSLSYNEQFF
>.|.|TRBJ2-5|TRBV9
CASSLRQGLGETQYF
>.|.|TRBJ2-3|TRBV29-1
CSVEWGDGLSTDTQYF
>.|.|TRBJ2-3|TRBV5-1
CASSLDGGAKDTQYF
>.|.|TRBJ2-7|TRBV9
CASSSRHSGGPYEQYF
>.|.|TRBJ2-5|TRBV2
CASSEGGVETQYF
>TRBD1|once|TRBJ1-6|TRBV19
CASSPSGTGGFDWSSPLHF
>.|.|TRBJ2-2|TRBV6-1
CASSPGQWDTGELFF
>.|.|TRBJ1-5|TRBV12-5
CASEDSSNQPQHF
>TRBD2|.|TRBJ2-3|TRBV2
CASSGTSGGTDTQYF
>TRBD1|.|TRBJ2-7|TRBV9
CASSPSGTVFNEQYF
>.|few|TRBJ1-1|TRBV4-1
CASSQGGAMNTEAFF
>TRBD2|.|TRBJ2-2|TRBV9
CASSAYPGLADTGELFF
>.|.|TRBJ1-2|TRBV5-1
CASSLDGVSGYTF
>.|.|TRBJ1-3|TRBV7-2
CASSFLVMGAWGNTIYF
>.|.|TRBJ1-2|TRBV10-3
CAISESQGGYTF
>.|.|TRBJ2-7|TRBV5-1
CASSLAQGPYEQYF
>.|few|TRBJ1-5|TRBV4-1
CASSQERQNQPQHF
>TRBD1|.|TRBJ1-3|TRBV2
CASKGTGKIYF
>TRBD2|.|TRBJ2-1|TRBV29-1
CSVGVAGYSYNEQFF
>.|.|TRBJ2-7|TRBV6-5
CASSYSSVFGYEQYF
>TRBD1|.|TRBJ1-1|TRBV9
CASSTGQAVRSTEAFF
>.|.|TRBJ1-4|TRBV5-6
CASSLGQTGKLFF
>.|few|TRBJ1-2|TRBV4-3
CASSQDQDSLRGYTF
>TRBD1|few|TRBJ1-1|TRBV5-6
CASSAGTECGAFF
>TRBD1|.|TRBJ2-5|TRBV9
CASSVGGAGTALETQYF
>.|.|TRBJ1-6|TRBV12-5
CASGLVRGGSYNSPLHF
>TRBD2|.|TRBJ2-1|TRBV27
CASSLSVSGGYNEQFF
>.|.|TRBJ1-5|TRBV6-1
CASSEEPFLPQHF
>.|few|TRBJ2-7|TRBV7-7
CASSPGVDRSYEQYF
>.|.|TRBJ2-7|TRBV4-1
CASSQDPLRFFGEQYF
>TRBD2|.|TRBJ2-1|TRBV7-3
CASSLMGGTSYNEQFF
>.|.|TRBJ1-1|TRBV13
CASSLGRLLREAFF
>TRBD2|.|TRBJ2-3|TRBV5-1
CASSPGTSVDTQYF
>TRBD1|.|TRBJ1-1|TRBV19
CASHVATGGKAFF
>.|.|TRBJ1-4|TRBV6-5
CASSYSSPGNEKLFF
>.|.|TRBJ1-1|TRBV18
CASSPPGAFHAFF
>.|.|TRBJ2-7|TRBV6-5
CASSIDRRSSYEQYF
>TRBD1|.|TRBJ1-1|TRBV5-4
CASSFDRGTEAFF
>TRBD1|.|TRBJ1-5|TRBV2
CASARGDRGPSSNQPQHF
>.|.|TRBJ2-1|TRBV7-8
CASSFNNEQFF